Detailed here is one T cell receptor (beta chain). Its antigen is currently unknown. PCR primers comprised 60 Vbeta and 13 Jbeta primers. Clones were sequenced by immunoSEQ multiplex PCR, and TCRdb holds only the in-frame ones, with some missing. The table includes some 130,000 clones, approximately 77% detected once. This record belongs to a study of cytomegalovirus exposure and HLA in healthy donors. Study information: From about 180 million T cells, an earlier analysis saw 90 million to 130 million unique TCR beta sequences. Study-wide results and caveats: Looking again later, the authors saw that most CMV-associated TCR beta chains seemed HLA-restricted. 16,951 TCR beta sequences were associated with HLA alleles at 0.05 false discovery rate in a later analysis.

The material sequenced was PBMCs. The clonotype originates from a man younger than 45 in good health and CMV-seronegative.

CDR3 bases: TGTGCCAGCAGCTCGGGACAGGGGGCCGGGGAGCTGTTTTTT. It codes for CASSSGQGAGELFF. The chain links TRBV5-6 to TRBJ2-2; 11 positions match TRBD1. The CDR3 extends over 14 amino acids. J lost 6 bases, V lost 3 bases, and 1 base had no gene match. CDR1 SGHDT and CDR2 YYEEEE come from the germline V gene.